What follows are 5 T cell receptor beta chains derived from one specimen sequenced in a study of cytomegalovirus exposure and HLA in healthy donors. PCR amplification relied on 60 Vbeta primers (plus 13 Jbeta primers). Here immunoSEQ multiplex PCR was the method, and the copy in TCRdb shows in-frame clones only, minus some. Its table lists 75,000 to 95,000 clones. The sequencing sample was made of PBMCs. These receptors were collected from a girl aged 10 to 17 in good health and CMV-seropositive.

This chain links TRBV5-6 with TRBJ1-3; no reliable D call. The CDR3 extends over 16 amino acids. V was cut by 0 bases and J by 0 bases, with 10 bases left in between. The V gene's germline CDR1 is SGHDT and CDR2 YYEEEE. The CDR3 sequence: CASSLGVTSSGNTIYF. DNA for the CDR3: TGTGCCAGCAGCTTGGGTGTCACCAGCTCTGGAAACACCATATATTTT.

The gene calls are TRBV6-1 and TRBJ1-5; a weak D match, TRBD1 (5 bases). There are 16 residues in the CDR3. V was clipped by 4 bases and J by 5 bases, with 18 bases between them. CDR1 and CDR2 from the germline V gene are MNHNS and SASEGT. In DNA, the CDR3 is TGTGCCAGCAGTGTATCTGGGGCAGGAGGGGATCAGCCCCAGCATTTT. Translation: CASSVSGAGGDQPQHF.

The chain has TRBV5-6 and TRBJ2-3; 13 bases fit TRBD2. The CDR3 length is 12 residues. The germline CDR1 and CDR2 sequences are SGHDT and YYEEEE. J gave up 11 bases and V 5 bases, and 2 bases lay outside the gene matches. CDR3 sequence: CASSRLAGGQYF. The CDR3 nucleotides are TGTGCCAGCAGTAGACTAGCGGGGGGGCAGTATTTT.

The V gene is TRBV4-3, the J gene TRBJ2-7; 8 bases are a match to TRBD1. CDR1 is LGHNA and CDR2 is YSLEER in the germline V gene. Unmatched junction bases numbered 4, after V lost 0 bases and J lost 3 bases. The CDR3 extends over 15 amino acids. Here the CDR3 DNA reads TGCGCCAGCAGCCAAGATGTACAGGGGGTCTACGAGCAGTACTTC. It is translated as CASSQDVQGVYEQYF.

This chain connects TRBV2 to TRBJ2-5; no clear D gene. This CDR3 comprises 16 residues. Germline loops: CDR1 SNHLY, CDR2 FYNNEI. V was trimmed by 0 bases and J by 5 bases, leaving 16 bases between them. The CDR3 region is CASSEAPETGRETQYF. DNA of the CDR3: TGTGCCAGCAGTGAAGCGCCGGAGACGGGTCGTGAGACCCAGTACTTC. The full variable domain, completed using reference TRBV2 and TRBJ2-5, is EPEVTQTPSHQVTQMGQEVILRCVPISNHLYFYWYRQILGQKVEFLVSFYNNEISEKSEIFDDQFSVERPDGSNFTLKIRSTKLEDSAMYFCASSEAPETGRETQYFGPGTRLLVL.